What follows are 18 T cell receptor beta chains derived from one specimen sequenced in a study of blood T cell repertoires in COVID-19. Sequencing was performed with immunoSEQ multiplex PCR; in TCRdb, only in-frame clones are kept and a portion is missing. The data hold about 250,000 clones, with around 83% observed a single time. The sequenced sample was peripheral blood. The receptors shown here come from a man older than 75 with acute or convalescent COVID-19.

This clone has a handful of counts. The chain combines TRBV12-5 with TRBJ1-1; the D is unclear. The germline CDR1 and CDR2 sequences are LGHNT and FRNRAP. The CDR3 has 14 residues. V lost 5 bases to trimming and J lost 0 bases, with 10 bases between them. As DNA, the CDR3 is TGTGCTAGTGGTACAAGCGGTGTGAACACTGAAGCTTTCTTT. Its protein is CASGTSGVNTEAFF. The complete variable domain, with remaining parts taken from reference TRBV12-5 and TRBJ1-1, reads DARVTQTPRHKVTEMGQEVTMRCQPILGHNTVFWYRQTMMQGLELLAYFRNRAPLDDSGMPKDRFSAEMPDATLATLKIQPSEPRDSAVYFCASGTSGVNTEAFFGQGTRLTVV.

This clone came up a few times. This chain uses TRBV29-1 with TRBJ1-4; 8 bases agree with TRBD1. The CDR3 is made up of 12 amino acids. Losses at the gene ends were 6 bases for V and 9 bases for J; bases not matched to a gene: 6. The V gene's germline CDR1 is SQVTM and CDR2 ANQGSEA. The chain's CDR3 is CSVLDRAQKLFF. The DNA for the CDR3 is TGCAGCGTCCTGGACAGGGCCCAAAAACTGTTTTTT.

The J gene is TRBJ2-3, the V gene TRBV30; TRBD2 agrees at 10 bases. With 5 bases clipped from V and 4 bases from J, the junction kept 3 bases outside the gene matches. In germline, CDR1 is GTSNPN, CDR2 SVGIG (reference sequence). The CDR3 runs 13 residues. The CDR3 spells CAWSSGGADTQYF. CDR3 in DNA: TGTGCCTGGTCTAGCGGGGGCGCAGATACGCAGTATTTT.

The chain recombines TRBV19 with TRBJ1-5; 9 nucleotides agree with TRBD1. This CDR3 is 15 amino acids long. Germline CDR1 LNHDA, CDR2 SQIVND (reference sequence). V was pared by 2 bases and J by 4 bases, with 3 bases of the junction left unmatched. DNA for the CDR3: TGTGCCAGTAGTATATTCGGACAGGGGAATCAGCCCCAGCATTTT. Protein sequence: CASSIFGQGNQPQHF.

This clone was recorded a few times. The chain recombines TRBV30 with TRBJ1-1, with a weak D call TRBD1 (5 bases). The CDR3 loop spans 13 amino acids. The V and J ends lost 8 bases and 0 bases respectively, with 13 bases between them. In germline, CDR1 is GTSNPN, CDR2 SVGIG (reference sequence). The CDR3 is CAGHRHLNTEAFF. The CDR3 DNA reads as TGTGCCGGACACAGGCATTTGAACACTGAAGCTTTCTTT.

Details on this clone: Different DNA sequences within this sample yield the same CDR3. The chain employs TRBV18 and TRBJ2-7, with D possibly being TRBD1 (6 bases). Germline loops: CDR1 KGHSH, CDR2 LQKENI. V was trimmed by 3 bases and J by 2 bases, leaving 8 bases between them. This CDR3 has 13 residues. The CDR3 sequence is CASSPDRTYEQYF. In DNA, the CDR3 is TGTGCCAGCTCACCCGACAGGACCTACGAGCAGTACTTC.

CDR3 DNA sequence: TGTGCCATCAGTGATAGGCTGGAGTCCTACGAGCAGTACTTC. Translation gives CAISDRLESYEQYF. The rearrangement links TRBV10-3 to TRBJ2-7; no clear D gene. Per germline, CDR1 ENHRY and CDR2 SYGVKD. The CDR3 has 14 residues. Trimming stripped 3 bases from V and 1 base from J, with 10 bases between.

This clone was counted between two and nine times. V and J are TRBV23-1 and TRBJ2-7; tentative D call: TRBD1 (5 bases). TRBV23-1 is identified as an open reading frame with a role that is uncertain. CDR3 length: 15 residues. V dropped 4 bases and J dropped 0 bases, with 13 bases sitting between them. The CDR3 DNA sequence: TGCGCCAGCAGTCCAGGGAAATTGTCCTCCTACGAGCAGTACTTC. It yields the protein CASSPGKLSSYEQYF.

The CDR3 region is CASSHGSSGQNEQFF. In nucleotides, the CDR3 is TGTGCCAGCAGCCACGGGAGTAGCGGGCAAAATGAGCAGTTCTTC. The chain has TRBV7-9 and TRBJ2-1, with TRBD2 matching over 7 bases. CDR3 length equals 15 residues. J was trimmed by 7 bases and V by 5 bases; bases with no gene match: 11. Germline CDR1 reads SEHNR; CDR2 reads FQNEAQ (reference sequence).

The chain couples TRBV6-4 to TRBJ2-1; 9 positions match TRBD2. This CDR3 has 16 residues. CDR1 MRHNA and CDR2 SNTAGT come from the germline V gene. Trimming took 3 bases from V and 0 from J; bases not matched to a gene: 3. The CDR3 DNA reads as TGTGCCAGCAGTGATCTAGCGGGACCCTCCTACAATGAGCAGTTCTTC. Amino acid sequence: CASSDLAGPSYNEQFF.

The chain has TRBV28 and TRBJ2-3; D perhaps matches TRBD1 (5 bases). With 6 bases removed from V and 1 base from J, the gap between germline ends came to 8 bases. The germline V gene has CDR1 MDHEN and CDR2 SYDVKM. The CDR3 is 13 amino acids. The CDR3 loop is CASRKGGTDTQYF. The DNA for the CDR3 is TGTGCCAGCAGGAAAGGGGGCACAGATACGCAGTATTTT.

The rearrangement joins TRBV7-9 to TRBJ1-3; D not certain. The CDR3 sequence is 16 residues long. V dropped 0 bases and J dropped 4 bases, with 13 bases sitting between them. The germline gives CDR1 SEHNR, CDR2 FQNEAQ (reference sequence). The CDR3, as DNA: TGTGCCAGCAGCTTAGCCCTTACAGTGTACGGAAACACCATATATTTT. Translating gives CASSLALTVYGNTIYF. Full variable domain (rest looked up from reference TRBV7-9 and TRBJ1-3): DTGVSQNPRHKITKRGQNVTFRCDPISEHNRLYWYRQTLGQGPEFLTYFQNEAQLEKSRLLSDRFSAERPKGSFSTLEIQRTEQGDSAMYLCASSLALTVYGNTIYFGEGSWLTVV.

The rearrangement links TRBV3-1 (or the pseudogene TRBV3-2) to TRBJ1-1; D may be TRBD1 (6 bases). V was pared by 3 bases and J by 3 bases, with 8 bases between. The germline CDR1 and CDR2 sequences are LGHDT and YNNKEL (reference sequence). This CDR3 comprises 13 residues. CDR3 nucleotide sequence: TGTGCCAGCAGCCACGGACAGTACACTGAAGCTTTCTTT. Amino acids: CASSHGQYTEAFF.

V gene TRBV20-1 combines with J gene TRBJ2-7, with a possible D match to TRBD1 (5 bases). Trimming stripped 8 bases from V and 3 bases from J, with 11 bases between. The CDR3 runs to 11 residues. Germline V gives CDR1 DFQATT, CDR2 SNEGSKA (reference sequence). The CDR3: CSQGQGYEQYF. CDR3 nucleotides: TGCAGTCAAGGGCAGGGCTACGAGCAGTACTTC.

The V gene is TRBV28, the J gene TRBJ1-1, with a weak D call TRBD1 (6 bases). V lost 6 bases, J lost 8 bases, and 19 bases lay in between. This CDR3 region has 14 residues. CDR1 MDHEN and CDR2 SYDVKM come from the germline V gene. The CDR3 DNA is TGTGCCAGCAGGGAGGCCACAGGGAGAACCGAAGCTTTCTTT. Translated, it gives CASREATGRTEAFF.

The chain joins TRBV29-1 to TRBJ2-1; TRBD2 matches 9 bases. Trimming cost V 0 bases and J 3 bases; bases outside gene matches: 3. Per the germline V gene, CDR1 is SQVTM and CDR2 is ANQGSEA. The CDR3 consists of 15 residues. The CDR3 spells CSVEDPTSGYNEQFF. As DNA, the CDR3 is TGCAGCGTTGAAGATCCGACTAGCGGCTACAATGAGCAGTTCTTC.

Only a few counts were recorded for this clone. In nucleotides, the CDR3 is TGTGCCAGCAGTTACTCTGGGGGCTCGGGTGGCTACACCTTC. Translating it yields CASSYSGGSGGYTF. The chain combines TRBV6-5 with TRBJ1-2, with TRBD1 as a possible D gene (6 bases). Germline lookup yields CDR1 MNHEY and CDR2 SVGAGI. Trimming left V 0 bases short and J 7 bases short, with 12 bases between. The CDR3 totals 14 residues.

J is TRBJ2-3 and V is TRBV7-9; 13 positions match TRBD2. CDR1 is SEHNR and CDR2 is FQNEAQ in the germline V gene (reference sequence). The V segment lost 5 bases and the J segment 1 base; nucleotides outside the gene matches: 3. The CDR3 has 16 amino acids. In DNA, the CDR3 is TGTGCCAGCAGCCCGGGACTAGCGGGACGCACAGATACGCAGTATTTT. Its translation: CASSPGLAGRTDTQYF.